The clone carrying this T cell receptor beta chain was picked up a small number of times. What it binds is not known. The V and J ends lost 8 bases and 5 bases, in that order; junction bases with no gene match: 14. Germline lookup yields CDR1 SEHNR and CDR2 FQNEAQ (reference sequence). The CDR3 consists of 15 residues. TCRdb reprocessed the reads with MiXCR, giving one entry per CDR3 protein. Of about 900,000 distinct CDR3 sequences listed, around 30% are singletons. These data are taken from a study of T cell repertoires in cytomegalovirus infection. Study context: In the study, CMV epitopes included recently identified HLA-C-restricted and well-studied HLA-B-restricted ones. Public signatures in TCR beta pointed to CMV infection and matching HLA type.

Overall study findings and caveats: Cumulative public TCR beta family frequency identified carriers of CMV plus the relevant HLA. CMV-specific TCR beta clonotypes restricted by HLA-C were the ones dominating the ex vivo response.

This specimen consisted of cultured CD8+ T cells from PBMCs, obtained from culture after CMV antigen stimulation. The receptor was isolated from a human donor in good health (CMV status not recorded). Some clones in this sample may be carry-over from other donors' samples. The V call is TRBV7-9, the J call TRBJ2-5; 7 bases line up with TRBD1. This CDR3 reads CASHPLDREGETQYF. CDR3 nucleotides: TGTGCCAGCCATCCCCTAGACAGGGAAGGGGAGACCCAGTACTTC.